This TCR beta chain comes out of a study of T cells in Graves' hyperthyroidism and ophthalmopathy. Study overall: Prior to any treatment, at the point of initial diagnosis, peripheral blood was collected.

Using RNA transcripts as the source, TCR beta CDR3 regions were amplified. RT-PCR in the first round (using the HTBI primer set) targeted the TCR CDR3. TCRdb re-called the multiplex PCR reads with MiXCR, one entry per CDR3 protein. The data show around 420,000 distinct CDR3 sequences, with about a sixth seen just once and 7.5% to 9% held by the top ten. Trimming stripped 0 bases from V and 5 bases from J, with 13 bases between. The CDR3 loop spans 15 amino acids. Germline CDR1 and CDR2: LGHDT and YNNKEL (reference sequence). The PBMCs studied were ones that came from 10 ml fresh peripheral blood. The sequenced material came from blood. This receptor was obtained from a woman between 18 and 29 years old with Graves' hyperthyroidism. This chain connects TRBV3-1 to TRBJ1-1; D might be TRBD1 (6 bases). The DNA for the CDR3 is TGTGCCAGCAGCCAAGAGTACAGGGCATCAACTGAAGCTTTCTTT. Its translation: CASSQEYRASTEAFF.